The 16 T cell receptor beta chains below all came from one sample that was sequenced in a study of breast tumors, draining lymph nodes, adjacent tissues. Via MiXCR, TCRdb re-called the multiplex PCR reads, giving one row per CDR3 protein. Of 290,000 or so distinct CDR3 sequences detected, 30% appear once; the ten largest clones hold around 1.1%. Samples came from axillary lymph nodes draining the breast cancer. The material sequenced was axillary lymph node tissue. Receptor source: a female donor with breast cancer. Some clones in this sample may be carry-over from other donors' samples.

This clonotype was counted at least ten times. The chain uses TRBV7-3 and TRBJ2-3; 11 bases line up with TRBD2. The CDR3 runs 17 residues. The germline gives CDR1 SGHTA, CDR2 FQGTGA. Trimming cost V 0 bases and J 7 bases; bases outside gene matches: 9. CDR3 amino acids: CASSLTKIAGGPNTQYF. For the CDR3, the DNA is TGTGCCAGCAGCTTAACGAAGATAGCGGGAGGGCCAAATACGCAGTATTTT.

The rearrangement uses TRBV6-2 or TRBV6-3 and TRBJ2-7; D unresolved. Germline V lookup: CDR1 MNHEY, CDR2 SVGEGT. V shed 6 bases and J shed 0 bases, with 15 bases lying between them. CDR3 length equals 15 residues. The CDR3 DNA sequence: TGTGCCAGCAGACCTACAGCGATGAGCTCCTACGAGCAGTACTTC. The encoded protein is CASRPTAMSSYEQYF.

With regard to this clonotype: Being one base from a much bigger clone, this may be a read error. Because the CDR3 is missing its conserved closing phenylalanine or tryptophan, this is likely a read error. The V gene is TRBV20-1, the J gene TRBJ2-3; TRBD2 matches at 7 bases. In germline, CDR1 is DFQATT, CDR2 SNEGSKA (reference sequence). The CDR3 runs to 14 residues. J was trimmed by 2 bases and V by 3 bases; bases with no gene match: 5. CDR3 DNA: TGCAGTGCTAGTCCAGCGGGACCCACAGATACGCAGTATTCT. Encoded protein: CSASPAGPTDTQYS.

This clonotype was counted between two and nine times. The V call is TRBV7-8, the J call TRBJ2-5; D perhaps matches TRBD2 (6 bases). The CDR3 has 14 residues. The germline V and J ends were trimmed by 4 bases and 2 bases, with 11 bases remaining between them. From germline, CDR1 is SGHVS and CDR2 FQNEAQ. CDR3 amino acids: CASSSWRVQETQYF. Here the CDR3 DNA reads TGTGCCAGCAGCTCCTGGAGGGTTCAAGAGACCCAGTACTTC.

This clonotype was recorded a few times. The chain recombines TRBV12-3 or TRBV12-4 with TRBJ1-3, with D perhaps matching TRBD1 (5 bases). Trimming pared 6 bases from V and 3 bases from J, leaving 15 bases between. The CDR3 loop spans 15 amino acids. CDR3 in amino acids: CASSPARVDGNTIYF. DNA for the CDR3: TGTGCCAGCAGCCCCGCCAGGGTGGATGGAAACACCATATATTTT.

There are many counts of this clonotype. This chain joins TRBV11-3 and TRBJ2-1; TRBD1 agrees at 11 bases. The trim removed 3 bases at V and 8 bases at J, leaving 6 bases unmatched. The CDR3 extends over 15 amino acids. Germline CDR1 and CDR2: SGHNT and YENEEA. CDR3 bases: TGTGCCAGCAGCTTGGGGGACAGGGGGGACGATGAGCAGTTCTTC. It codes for CASSLGDRGDDEQFF. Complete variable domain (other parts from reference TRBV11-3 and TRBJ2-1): EAGVVQSPRYKIIEKKQPVAFWCNPISGHNTLYWYLQNLGQGPELLIRYENEEAVDDSQLPKDRFSAERLKGVDSTLKIQPAELGDSAVYLCASSLGDRGDDEQFFGPGTRLTVL.

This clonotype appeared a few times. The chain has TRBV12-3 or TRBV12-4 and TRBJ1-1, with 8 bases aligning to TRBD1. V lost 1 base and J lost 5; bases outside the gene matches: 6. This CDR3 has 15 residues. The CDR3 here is CASSLGQGRRTEAFF. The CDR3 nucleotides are TGTGCCAGCAGTTTAGGACAGGGGAGGAGGACTGAAGCTTTCTTT.

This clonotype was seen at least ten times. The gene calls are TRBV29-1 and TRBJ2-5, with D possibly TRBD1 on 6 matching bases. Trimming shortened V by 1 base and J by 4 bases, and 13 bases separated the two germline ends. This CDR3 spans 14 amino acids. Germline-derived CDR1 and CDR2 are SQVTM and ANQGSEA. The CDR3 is CSVEGPGAGETQYF. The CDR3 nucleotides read TGCAGCGTTGAAGGGCCAGGGGCTGGAGAGACCCAGTACTTC.

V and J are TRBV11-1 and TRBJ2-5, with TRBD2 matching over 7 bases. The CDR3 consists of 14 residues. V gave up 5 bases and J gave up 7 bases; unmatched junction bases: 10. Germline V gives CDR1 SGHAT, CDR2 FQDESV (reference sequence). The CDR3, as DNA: TGTGCCAGCAGCGTTCAGACTAGCTCGGGGACCCAGTACTTC. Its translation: CASSVQTSSGTQYF.

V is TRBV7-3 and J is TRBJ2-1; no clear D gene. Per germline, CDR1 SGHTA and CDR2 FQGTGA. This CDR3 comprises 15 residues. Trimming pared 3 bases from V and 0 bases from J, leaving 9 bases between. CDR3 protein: CASSFSESSYNEQFF. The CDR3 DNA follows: TGTGCCAGCAGCTTCTCGGAGAGCTCCTACAATGAGCAGTTCTTC. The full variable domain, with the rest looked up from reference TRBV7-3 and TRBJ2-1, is GAGVSQTPSNKVTEKGKYVELRCDPISGHTALYWYRQSLGQGPEFLIYFQGTGAADDSGLPNDRFFAVRPEGSVSTLKIQRTERGDSAVYLCASSFSESSYNEQFFGPGTRLTVL.

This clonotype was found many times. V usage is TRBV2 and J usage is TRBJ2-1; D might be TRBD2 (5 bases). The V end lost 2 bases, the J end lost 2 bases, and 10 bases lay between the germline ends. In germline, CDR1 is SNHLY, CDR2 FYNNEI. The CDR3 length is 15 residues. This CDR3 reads CASSESEVAYNEQFF. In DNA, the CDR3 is TGTGCCAGCAGTGAATCGGAGGTCGCCTACAATGAGCAGTTCTTC.

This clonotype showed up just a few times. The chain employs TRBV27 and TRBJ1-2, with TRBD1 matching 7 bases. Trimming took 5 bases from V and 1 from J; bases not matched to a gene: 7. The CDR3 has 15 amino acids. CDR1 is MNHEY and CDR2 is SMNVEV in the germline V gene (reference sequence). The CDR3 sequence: CASSRTRQGNYGYTF. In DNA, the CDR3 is TGTGCCAGCAGTCGGACCAGACAGGGTAACTATGGCTACACCTTC.

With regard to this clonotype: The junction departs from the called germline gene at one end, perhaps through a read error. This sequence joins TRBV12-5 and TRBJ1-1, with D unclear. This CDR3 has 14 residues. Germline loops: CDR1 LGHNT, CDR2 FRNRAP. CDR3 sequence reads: CASGLGQSTSELIF. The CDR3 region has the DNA TGTGCTAGTGGTTTGGGACAATCGACATCGGAGTTGATCTTT.

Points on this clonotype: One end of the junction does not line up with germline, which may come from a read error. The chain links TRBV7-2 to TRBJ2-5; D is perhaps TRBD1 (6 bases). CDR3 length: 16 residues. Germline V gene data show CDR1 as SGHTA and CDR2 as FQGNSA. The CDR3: CSSSHLSGTSRETQYF. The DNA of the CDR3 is TGTTCCAGCAGCCATCTTTCCGGGACAAGTAGGGAGACCCAGTACTTC.

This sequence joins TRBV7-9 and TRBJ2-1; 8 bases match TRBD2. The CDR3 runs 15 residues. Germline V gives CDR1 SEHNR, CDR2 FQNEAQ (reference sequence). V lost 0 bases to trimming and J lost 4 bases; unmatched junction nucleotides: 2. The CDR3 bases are TGTGCCAGCAGCTTAGCTTCTAGCGGGTACAATGAGCAGTTCTTC. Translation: CASSLASSGYNEQFF.

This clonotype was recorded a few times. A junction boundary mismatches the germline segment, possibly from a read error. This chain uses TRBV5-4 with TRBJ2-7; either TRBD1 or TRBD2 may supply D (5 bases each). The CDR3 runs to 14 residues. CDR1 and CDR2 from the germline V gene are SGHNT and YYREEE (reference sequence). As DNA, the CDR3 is TGTGCCAGCAGCCCCGTCGGGGCGCTAGGCGAGCGGTACTTC. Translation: CASSPVGALGERYF.